This T cell receptor (beta chain) was found in a study of T cell responses to AZD1222 COVID-19 vaccine. The overall study: Pooling covered second doses at about 4 or about 12 weeks.

Only in-frame clones appear in the TCRdb table, and some are missing; sequencing was by immunoSEQ multiplex PCR. The sample has 120,000 or so clones; 80% to 90% are singletons. On this clone itself: Its antigen is unknown.

Study outcomes and limitations: At baseline, just 5 or 6 AZD1222 recipients tested seropositive. Two AZD1222 doses significantly raised spike-specific TCR breadth and depth over controls. The donor cohort was predominantly white British with a female majority, and clonal diversity may have been underestimated.

The germline V gene has CDR1 LNHDA and CDR2 SQIVND (reference sequence). V was pared by 6 bases and J by 8 bases, with 7 bases between. The CDR3 extends over 11 amino acids. The material sequenced was peripheral blood, taken on day 0 of AZD1222 vaccination. This receptor was taken from an adult in good health. The chain employs TRBV19 and TRBJ1-4; D unresolved. CDR3 region: CASRLGEKLFF. The CDR3 DNA reads TGTGCCAGTAGGTTGGGGGAAAAACTGTTTTTT. Supplemented by reference TRBV19 and TRBJ1-4, the full variable domain reads DGGITQSPKYLFRKEGQNVTLSCEQNLNHDAMYWYRQDPGQGLRLIYYSQIVNDFQKGDIAEGYSVSREKKESFPLTVTSAQKNPTAFYLCASRLGEKLFFGSGTQLSVL.